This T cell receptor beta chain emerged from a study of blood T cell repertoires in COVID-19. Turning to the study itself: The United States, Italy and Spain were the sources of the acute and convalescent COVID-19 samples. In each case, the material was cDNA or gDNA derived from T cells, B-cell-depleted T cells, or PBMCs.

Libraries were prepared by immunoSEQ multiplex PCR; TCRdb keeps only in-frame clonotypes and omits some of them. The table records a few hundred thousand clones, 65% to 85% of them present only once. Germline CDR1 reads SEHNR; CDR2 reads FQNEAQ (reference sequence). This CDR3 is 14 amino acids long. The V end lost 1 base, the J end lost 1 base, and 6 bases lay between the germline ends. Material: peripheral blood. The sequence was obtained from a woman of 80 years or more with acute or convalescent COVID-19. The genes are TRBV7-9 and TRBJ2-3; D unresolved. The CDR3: CASSLVRGTDTQYF. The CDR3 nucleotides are TGTGCCAGCAGCTTAGTACGGGGCACAGATACGCAGTATTTT.